Below, 21 T cell receptor beta chains from the same sample are listed, as sequenced in a study of control samples from healthy donors and cancer patients (dated by TCRdb to 2018 to 2020). The library was obtained by the immunoSEQ multiplex PCR assay. Drawn from immuneACCESS, this table holds only the in-frame rearrangements with V and J called that TCRdb kept. Clones are partly lost; checked studies trace under half to an unresolved V gene and leave the rest unexplained. Recorded for this sample are under 150,000 clones; roughly 87% of them occurred a single time. The ten most abundant clones make up over 6.5% of the sample. Sequenced input: blood. The receptors were sampled from a man in his forties in good health.

CDR3 DNA sequence: TGCGCCAGCAGCCAAGAAGATGGCAGGCCGGGGGATGGCTACACCTTC. Translating gives CASSQEDGRPGDGYTF. V is TRBV4-3 and J is TRBJ1-2; a weak D match, TRBD1 (5 bases). The germline V gene encodes CDR1 LGHNA and CDR2 YSLEER. The CDR3 spans 16 residues. Trimming removed 0 bases from V and 6 bases from J, with 17 bases in between.

The chain carries TRBV6-5 and TRBJ1-1; no reliable D call. This CDR3 comprises 12 residues. The germline V gene encodes CDR1 MNHEY and CDR2 SVGAGI. V was cut by 8 bases and J by 1 base, with 8 bases left in between. CDR3 sequence (DNA): TGTGCCAGCTCGGTCCGGAACACTGAAGCTTTCTTT. Translated, it gives CASSVRNTEAFF.

The rearrangement uses TRBV6-5 and TRBJ2-5; TRBD2 aligns across 11 bases. J was trimmed by 2 bases and V by 2 bases; bases with no gene match: 4. The CDR3 totals 16 residues. The V gene's germline CDR1 is MNHEY and CDR2 SVGAGI. CDR3 loop: CASSYGTSGGQETQYF. The DNA of the CDR3 is TGTGCCAGCAGTTACGGAACTAGCGGGGGACAAGAGACCCAGTACTTC.

This clone has only one observation. The chain recombines TRBV3-1 (or the pseudogene TRBV3-2) with TRBJ2-1; D is ambiguous. Germline V gene lookup returns CDR1 LGHDT and CDR2 YNNKEL (reference sequence). The V end was cut by 3 bases, the J end by 6 bases, with 9 bases between. The CDR3 is 13 amino acids. The CDR3 is CASSHYLPNEQFF. For the CDR3, the DNA is TGTGCCAGCAGCCATTACTTACCCAATGAGCAGTTCTTC.

Here the CDR3 reads CASSPDAGGYTF. The CDR3 DNA sequence: TGTGCCAGCAGCCCCGACGCGGGGGGCTACACCTTC. The rearrangement links TRBV3-1 (or the pseudogene TRBV3-2) to TRBJ1-2, with D uncertain. The CDR3 sequence is 12 residues long. CDR1 LGHDT and CDR2 YNNKEL come from the germline V gene (reference sequence). V lost 4 bases and J 8 bases, leaving 11 bases between the germline ends.

This chain links TRBV24-1 with TRBJ1-2; D not resolved. The germline V and J ends were trimmed by 4 bases and 0 bases, with 5 bases remaining between them. The CDR3 is 13 amino acids. Germline CDR1 and CDR2: KGHDR and SFDVKD. CDR3 sequence: CATSDLPNYGYTF. CDR3 coding DNA: TGTGCCACCAGTGACCTACCTAACTATGGCTACACCTTC.

V usage is TRBV6-5 and J usage is TRBJ1-6; tentative D call: TRBD1 (5 bases). This CDR3 comprises 15 residues. The V end was cut by 0 bases, the J end by 5 bases, with 8 bases between. Germline-derived CDR1 and CDR2 are MNHEY and SVGAGI. CDR3 loop: CASSYSVRDNSPLHF. The CDR3 coding sequence is TGTGCCAGCAGTTACTCGGTCAGGGATAATTCACCCCTCCACTTT.

This clone was seen a handful of times. The CDR3 bases are TGTGCCAGCAGCAATCGGGGCGTGAACACTGAAGCTTTCTTT. This gives the protein CASSNRGVNTEAFF. The rearrangement joins TRBV21-1 to TRBJ1-1. TRBV21-1 is deemed a pseudogene. The CDR3 totals 14 residues.

The chain uses TRBV5-1 and TRBJ1-1; D uncertain. Looked up from germline, CDR1 is SGHRS and CDR2 is YFSETQ. The ends were cut back, 1 base at V and 3 bases at J, with 7 bases in the middle. The CDR3 runs to 13 residues. The CDR3 spells CASSLKLYTEAFF. In DNA form, the CDR3 reads TGCGCCAGCAGCTTGAAACTGTACACTGAAGCTTTCTTT.

The chain joins TRBV9 to TRBJ2-1, with a possible D match to TRBD1 (5 bases). Germline CDR1 is SGDLS and CDR2 is YYNGEE. The V and J ends lost 4 bases and 0 bases respectively, with 14 bases between them. CDR3 length: 16 residues. This CDR3 is CASSFSGNPSYNEQFF. For the CDR3, the DNA is TGTGCCAGCAGCTTTTCAGGGAACCCCTCCTACAATGAGCAGTTCTTC.

V usage is TRBV9 and J usage is TRBJ2-3, with 15 bases matching TRBD2. V was pared by 7 bases and J by 4 bases, with 7 bases of the junction left unmatched. The CDR3 consists of 16 residues. Germline V lookup: CDR1 SGDLS, CDR2 YYNGEE. CDR3 sequence reads: CASGTSGGYGPDTQYF. CDR3 DNA: TGTGCCAGCGGGACTAGCGGGGGGTACGGTCCAGATACGCAGTATTTT.

This clone turned up a few times. The J gene is TRBJ2-2, the V gene TRBV19; D unclear. Germline loops: CDR1 LNHDA, CDR2 SQIVND (reference sequence). This CDR3 contains 14 residues. Trimming took 6 bases from V and 5 from J, leaving 13 bases between them. This CDR3 is CASSLNGGTGELFF. The CDR3 bases are TGTGCCAGTAGCCTTAATGGTGGGACCGGGGAGCTGTTTTTT.

The rearrangement joins TRBV7-2 to TRBJ1-2; D may be TRBD1 (5 bases). The CDR3 sequence is 13 residues long. V was cut by 5 bases and J by 6 bases, with 13 bases left in between. CDR1 SGHTA and CDR2 FQGNSA come from the germline V gene. The CDR3 spells CASSPRGADGYTF. CDR3 DNA: TGTGCCAGCAGCCCGCGAGGGGCCGATGGCTACACCTTC. Using reference TRBV7-2 and TRBJ1-2 for the parts outside the CDR3, the full variable domain is GAGVSQSPSNKVTEKGKDVELRCDPISGHTALYWYRQSLGQGLEFLIYFQGNSAPDKSGLPSDRFSAERTGGSVSTLTIQRTQQEDSAVYLCASSPRGADGYTFGSGTRLTVV.

The gene calls are TRBV6-6 and TRBJ1-6; 9 nucleotides align to TRBD1. The CDR3 runs 15 residues. Losses at the gene ends were 1 base for V and 7 bases for J; bases not matched to a gene: 2. Germline-derived CDR1 and CDR2 are MNHNY and SVGAGI (reference sequence). The DNA for the CDR3 is TGTGCCAGCAGTTACTTCGGACAGGGGAATTCACCCCTCCACTTT. Amino acid sequence: CASSYFGQGNSPLHF.

This clone was seen once. The rearrangement joins TRBV9 to TRBJ2-1; D uncertain. The germline V and J ends were trimmed by 0 bases and 6 bases, with 16 bases remaining between them. From germline, CDR1 is SGDLS and CDR2 YYNGEE. This CDR3 spans 16 amino acids. For the CDR3, the DNA is TGTGCCAGCAGCGTAGCCACTACTCAGGTGACCAATGAGCAGTTCTTC. It encodes CASSVATTQVTNEQFF.

For this clone: An end of the junction does not agree with germline; a read error may underlie this. The sample holds other DNA sequences that translate to the same CDR3. The chain recombines TRBV7-8 with TRBJ2-6; D is undetermined. This CDR3 comprises 12 residues. Germline V gene data show CDR1 as SGHVS and CDR2 as FQNEAQ. The DNA of the CDR3 is TGTGCCAGCAGCTCTGGAGCCAACGTCCTGACTTTC. Encoded protein: CASSSGANVLTF.

V gene TRBV6-2 or TRBV6-3 combines with J gene TRBJ1-5; no reliable D call. The V gene lost 6 bases and the J gene lost 7 bases, with 7 bases spanning the gap. This CDR3 comprises 11 residues. In germline, CDR1 is MNHEY, CDR2 SVGEGT. CDR3 region: CASSQGQPQHF. The CDR3 coding sequence is TGTGCCAGCAGCCAAGGACAGCCCCAGCATTTT.

The chain uses TRBV7-3 and TRBJ2-5, with D possibly matching TRBD1 (5 bases). V was cut by 5 bases and J by 5 bases, with 15 bases left in between. Per the germline V gene, CDR1 is SGHTA and CDR2 is FQGTGA. The CDR3 consists of 14 residues. For the CDR3, the DNA is TGTGCCAGCAGCCCAGGGTCCCTTCGGGAGACCCAGTACTTC. Protein: CASSPGSLRETQYF.

V is TRBV7-2 and J is TRBJ2-3; 16 positions agree with TRBD2. The CDR3 loop spans 19 amino acids. Germline V gene data show CDR1 as SGHTA and CDR2 as FQGNSA. The V gene end was trimmed by 4 bases and the J gene end by 1 base; junction bases not matched to a gene: 8. Written as DNA, the CDR3 is TGTGCCAGCAGCTCGGGACTAGCGGGGGGGTTTCTTGGCACAGATACGCAGTATTTT. Translating gives CASSSGLAGGFLGTDTQYF.

The rearrangement links TRBV7-9 to TRBJ2-3; 12 bases map to TRBD1. After removal of 10 bases from V and 7 bases from J, the junction contained 3 bases not matched to a gene. The CDR3 covers 12 residues. Germline lookup yields CDR1 SEHNR and CDR2 FQNEAQ (reference sequence). The CDR3 sequence is CATGQGAYTQYF. The CDR3 region has the DNA TGTGCCACGGGACAGGGGGCGTATACGCAGTATTTT.

For the CDR3, the DNA is TGTGCCAGCAGCTCCGGCTCGCGTGAGCAGTTCTTC. Translating gives CASSSGSREQFF. The chain couples TRBV7-9 to TRBJ2-1, with D unresolved. Deletions cut 4 bases from V and 9 bases from J, with 10 bases between. CDR1 and CDR2 from the germline V gene are SEHNR and FQNEAQ (reference sequence). This CDR3 comprises 12 residues.